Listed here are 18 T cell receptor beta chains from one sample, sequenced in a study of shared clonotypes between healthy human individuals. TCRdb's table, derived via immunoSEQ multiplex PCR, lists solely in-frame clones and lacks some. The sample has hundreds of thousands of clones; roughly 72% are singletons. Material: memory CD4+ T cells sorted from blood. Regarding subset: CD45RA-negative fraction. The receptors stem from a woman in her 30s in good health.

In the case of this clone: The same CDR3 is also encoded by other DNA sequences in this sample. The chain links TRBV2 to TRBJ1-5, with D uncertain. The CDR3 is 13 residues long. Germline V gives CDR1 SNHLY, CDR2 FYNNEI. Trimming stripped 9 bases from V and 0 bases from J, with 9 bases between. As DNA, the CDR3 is TGTGCCAGTTCGACGGATAGCAATCAGCCCCAGCATTTT. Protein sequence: CASSTDSNQPQHF.

The CDR3 spells CASSLMEDTEAFF. The CDR3 bases are TGTGCCAGCAGCTTAATGGAGGACACTGAAGCTTTCTTT. The chain links TRBV7-2 to TRBJ1-1; D gene uncertain. Germline V CDR1 and CDR2: SGHTA, FQGNSA. Trimming pared 2 bases from V and 3 bases from J, leaving 7 bases between. CDR3 size: 13 residues.

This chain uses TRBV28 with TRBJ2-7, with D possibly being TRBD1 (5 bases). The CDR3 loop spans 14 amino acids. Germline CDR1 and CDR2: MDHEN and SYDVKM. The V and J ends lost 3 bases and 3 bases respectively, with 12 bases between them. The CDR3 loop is CASSLRQQYYEQYF. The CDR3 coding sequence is TGTGCCAGCAGTTTGCGACAGCAGTACTACGAGCAGTACTTC.

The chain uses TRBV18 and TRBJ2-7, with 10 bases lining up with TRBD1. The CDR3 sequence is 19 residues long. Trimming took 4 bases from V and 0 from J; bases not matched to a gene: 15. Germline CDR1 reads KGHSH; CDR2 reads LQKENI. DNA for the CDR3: TGTGCCAGCTCACTTAGGACAGGGGGTATGGGGGCATCCTCCTACGAGCAGTACTTC. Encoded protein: CASSLRTGGMGASSYEQYF.

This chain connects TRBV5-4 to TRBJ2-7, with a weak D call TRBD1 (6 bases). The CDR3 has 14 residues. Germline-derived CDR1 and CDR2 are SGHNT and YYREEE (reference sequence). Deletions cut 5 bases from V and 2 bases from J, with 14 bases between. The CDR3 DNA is TGTGCCAGCAGGCAGGGGCAAGGGGCCTACGAGCAGTACTTC. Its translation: CASRQGQGAYEQYF.

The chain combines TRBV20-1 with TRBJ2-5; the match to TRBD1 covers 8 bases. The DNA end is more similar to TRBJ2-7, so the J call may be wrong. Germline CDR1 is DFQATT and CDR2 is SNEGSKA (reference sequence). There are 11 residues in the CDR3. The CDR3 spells CSATGDYEQYF. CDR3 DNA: TGCAGTGCGACAGGGGATTACGAGCAGTACTTC.

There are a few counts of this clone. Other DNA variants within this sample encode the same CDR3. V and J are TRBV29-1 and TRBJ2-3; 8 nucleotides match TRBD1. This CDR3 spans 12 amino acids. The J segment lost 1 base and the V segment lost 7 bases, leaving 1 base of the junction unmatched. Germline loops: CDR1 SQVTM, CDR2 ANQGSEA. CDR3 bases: TGCAGCGCGGACAGGGGCACAGATACGCAGTATTTT. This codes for CSADRGTDTQYF.

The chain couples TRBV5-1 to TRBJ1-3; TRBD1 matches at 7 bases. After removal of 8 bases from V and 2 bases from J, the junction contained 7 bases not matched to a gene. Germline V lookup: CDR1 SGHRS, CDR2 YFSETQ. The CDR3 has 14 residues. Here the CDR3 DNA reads TGCGCCAGTCAACCTGGGACAGCTGGAAACACCATATATTTT. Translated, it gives CASQPGTAGNTIYF. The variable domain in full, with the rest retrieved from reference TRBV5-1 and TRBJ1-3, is KAGVTQTPRYLIKTRGQQVTLSCSPISGHRSVSWYQQTPGQGLQFLFEYFSETQRNKGNFPGRFSGRQFSNSRSEMNVSTLELGDSALYLCASQPGTAGNTIYFGEGSWLTVV.

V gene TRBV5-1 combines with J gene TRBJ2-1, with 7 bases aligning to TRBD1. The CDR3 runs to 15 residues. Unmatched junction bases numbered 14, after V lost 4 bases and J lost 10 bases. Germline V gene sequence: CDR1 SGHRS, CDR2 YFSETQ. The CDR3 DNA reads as TGCGCCAGCAGCGAGACAGGGAGCCGATTTGCGGAGCAGTTCTTC. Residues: CASSETGSRFAEQFF.

The CDR3 reads CASSHRQGGDEQFF. The CDR3 DNA sequence: TGTGCCAGCAGTCATCGACAGGGGGGCGATGAGCAGTTCTTC. This rearrangement joins TRBV6-6 to TRBJ2-1, with 9 nucleotides matching TRBD1. Germline V gene lookup returns CDR1 MNHNY and CDR2 SVGAGI (reference sequence). V lost 5 bases to trimming and J lost 8 bases; unmatched junction nucleotides: 7. The CDR3 extends over 14 amino acids.

CDR3 loop: CASSERGGTTSGNTIYF. The CDR3 DNA reads as TGTGCCAGCAGTGAAAGGGGCGGCACAACCTCTGGAAACACCATATATTTT. The chain has TRBV2 and TRBJ1-3; D perhaps matches TRBD1 (5 bases). V lost 2 bases and J 0 bases, leaving 14 bases between the germline ends. From germline, CDR1 is SNHLY and CDR2 FYNNEI. The CDR3 consists of 17 residues.

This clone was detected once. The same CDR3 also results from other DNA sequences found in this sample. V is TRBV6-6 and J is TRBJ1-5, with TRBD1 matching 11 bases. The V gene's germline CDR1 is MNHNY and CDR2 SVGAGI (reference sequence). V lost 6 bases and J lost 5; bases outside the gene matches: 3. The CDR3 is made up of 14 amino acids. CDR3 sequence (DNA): TGTGCCAGCAGCCAGGACAGGGGGCATCAGCCCCAGCATTTT. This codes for CASSQDRGHQPQHF.

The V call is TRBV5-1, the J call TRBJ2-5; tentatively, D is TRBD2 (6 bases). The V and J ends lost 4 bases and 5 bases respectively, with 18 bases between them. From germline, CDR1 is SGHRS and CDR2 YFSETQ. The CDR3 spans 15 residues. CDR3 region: CASSTRETRYETQYF. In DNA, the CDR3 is TGCGCCAGCAGCACCCGGGAGACTAGATACGAGACCCAGTACTTC.

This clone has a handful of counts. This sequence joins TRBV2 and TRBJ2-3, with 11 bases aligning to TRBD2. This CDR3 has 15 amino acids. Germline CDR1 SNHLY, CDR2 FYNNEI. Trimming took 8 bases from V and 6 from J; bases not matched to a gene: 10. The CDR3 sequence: CASEVLAGGLDTQYF. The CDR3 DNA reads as TGTGCCAGCGAGGTTCTAGCGGGAGGCTTGGATACGCAGTATTTT.

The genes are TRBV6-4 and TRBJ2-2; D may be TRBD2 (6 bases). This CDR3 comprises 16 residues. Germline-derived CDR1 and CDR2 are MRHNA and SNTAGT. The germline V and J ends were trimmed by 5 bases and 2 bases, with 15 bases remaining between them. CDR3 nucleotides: TGTGCCAGCAGTCCAATAGCGGAAAGAAACACCGGGGAGCTGTTTTTT. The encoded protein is CASSPIAERNTGELFF.

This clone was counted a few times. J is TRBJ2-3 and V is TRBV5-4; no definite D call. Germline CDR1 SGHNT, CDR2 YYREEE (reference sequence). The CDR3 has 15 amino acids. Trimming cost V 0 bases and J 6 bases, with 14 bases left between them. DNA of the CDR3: TGTGCCAGCAGCTTGGCTTCAGCCTCACGTGATACGCAGTATTTT. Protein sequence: CASSLASASRDTQYF.

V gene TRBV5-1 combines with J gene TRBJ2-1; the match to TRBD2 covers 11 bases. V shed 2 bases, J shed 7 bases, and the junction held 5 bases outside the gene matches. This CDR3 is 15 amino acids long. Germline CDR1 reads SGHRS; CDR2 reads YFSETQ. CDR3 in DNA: TGCGCCAGCAGCTTTGAACTAGCGGGAGATAATGAGCAGTTCTTC. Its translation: CASSFELAGDNEQFF. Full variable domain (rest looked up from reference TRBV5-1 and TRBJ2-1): KAGVTQTPRYLIKTRGQQVTLSCSPISGHRSVSWYQQTPGQGLQFLFEYFSETQRNKGNFPGRFSGRQFSNSRSEMNVSTLELGDSALYLCASSFELAGDNEQFFGPGTRLTVL.

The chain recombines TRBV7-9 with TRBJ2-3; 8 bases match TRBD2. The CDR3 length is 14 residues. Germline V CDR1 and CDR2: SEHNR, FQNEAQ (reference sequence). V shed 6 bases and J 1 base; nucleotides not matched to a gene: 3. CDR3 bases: TGTGCCAGCAGAAATAGCGGGGGCACAGATACGCAGTATTTT. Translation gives CASRNSGGTDTQYF.